This T cell receptor (beta chain) came from a study of CD8+ T cells in alopecia areata. Turning to the study itself: The graft donors were roughly 6-13-month-old C3H/HeJ mice with spontaneous alopecia, and their skin went to approximately 7-10-week-old female C3H/HeJ mice. General study points: Possibly as an HLA-related effect, TCR sharing across patients appeared less clear than in mice.

Using CD4, CD8alpha, NKG2D, NKG2ACE and other markers, pooled cutaneous lymph node cells were sorted. This clone was detected only a few times. Its antigen is not known. The gene symbols are mouse symbols. With the read ending 4 residues before the CDR3 end, the germline J gene is used to fill in that end. Losses at the gene ends were 3 bases for V and 3 bases for J; bases not matched to a gene: 4. This CDR3 is 14 amino acids long. The germline CDR1 and CDR2 sequences are SGHDT and FRDEAV. cDNA reverse transcribed from extracted RNA served as the sequencing template. Profiled with immunoSEQ multiplex PCR; TCRdb holds only in-frame clones, not every one. Sampling found about 270,000 clones, none seen once.

This sequence was found in a C3H/HeJ mouse with alopecia areata. For this strain, the MHC haplotype corresponds to H2-k. This rearrangement joins TRBV14 to TRBJ2-7, with 9 bases lining up with TRBD2. Sequences were obtained from CD4+ T cells sorted from a lymph node. The covered CDR3 bases are TGTGCCAGCAGTTCCCCCTGGGGGGGCTAT. Protein: CASSSPWGGY. The full-length CDR3 reads as CASSSPWGGYEQYF.